The entry that follows covers one TCR beta chain sequence. Method: immunoSEQ multiplex PCR; TCRdb's copy keeps in-frame clones and lacks some. The table shows roughly 340,000 clones, with about nine tenths occurring only once. This sample stems from a study of blood T cell repertoires in COVID-19. For the study at large: Researchers got acute and convalescent COVID-19 samples from the United States, Italy and Spain.

In germline, CDR1 is KGHDR, CDR2 SFDVKD. This CDR3 is 15 amino acids long. Trimming took 0 bases from V and 7 from J; bases not matched to a gene: 4. The receptor was derived from a woman in her seventies with COVID-19, enrolled during active disease. The specimen was peripheral blood. The rearrangement links TRBV24-1 to TRBJ2-1, with 8 positions matching TRBD2. CDR3 residues: CATSDLRGGRNEQFF. In DNA form, the CDR3 reads TGTGCCACCAGTGATTTGCGGGGGGGCCGGAATGAGCAGTTCTTC.